This T cell receptor beta chain was obtained from a study of cytotoxic CD8 clonotypes in ibrutinib-treated CLL listed by TCRdb under 2021. In terms of the full investigation: The cohort had about a dozen relapsed/refractory and roughly 14 treatment-naive patients; some 17 were IGHV unmutated. Responses were partial in 24 patients and complete in 2; after median about 63 months follow-up, approximately 15 stayed in remission and 12 progressed. Samples at response were collected after a median of roughly 13 months of treatment, with a range of about 6 to 40 months. An average of 255,043 productive templates and some 100,000 productive rearrangements was obtained per sample. Of the approximately 91 people in the trial, roughly 27 had longitudinal samples available. Cryopreserved peripheral blood mononuclear cells were collected at three points: before therapy, at response, and at either sustained remission or disease progression. All remission and progressive disease samples were collected while patients were still receiving ibrutinib. General conclusions and limits of the study: Sampling times were not matched between patients in sustained remission and patients whose disease was progressing, and lymph node repertoires were not examined. Clonality rose at ibrutinib response, remained stable during sustained remission, and dropped back toward baseline at progression. At baseline, clonality was higher than in age-matched healthy donors and showed a strong correlation with circulating CD8+ T-cell counts. Public clonotypes were found to be uncommon and were observed to contract or remain stable during treatment; the increase in clonality was shown to reflect expansion of private clonotypes at ibrutinib response.

Germline trimming amounts to 3 bases on V and 3 bases on J, with 4 as the count of junction bases outside the gene matches. Including the terminal cysteine and phenylalanine, the CDR3 comprises 14 residues. The retained sequence is limited to the CDR3, 42 bases, with the frame set at the first base. Via the germline V gene, CDR1 is KGHSH and CDR2 LQKENI. A MiSeq instrument was used for deep resolution sequencing, which targeted depths ranging from 1 in 1 million up to 1 in 200,000 T cells, with coverage averaging 10x for each clonotype. TCR beta libraries were generated with the immunoSEQ hsTCRB Kit. The authors' analysis ran thus. ImmunoSEQ Data Assistant and ImmunoSEQ Analyzer were used for data analysis, and V, D and J genes were assigned according to IMGT definitions. Clonality was computed as one minus normalized Shannon entropy of productive rearrangement frequencies, ranging from 0 to 1. Only overrepresented clonotypes making up at least 0.05% of each patient's repertoire were included in the public clonotype analysis. Repertoires from approximately 12 age-matched healthy donors in immuneACCESS were used as clonality controls. TCRdb holds this immuneACCESS table with in-frame rearrangements only. Some clones are missing; in checked studies, unresolved V genes explain under half, and the rest has no known cause. The V and J calls and the clone size are those of that table, but D and trimming were determined from the DNA. The sample data list tens of thousands of clones, and 65% to 75% of these were observed just once. The ten largest clones capture 43% of the sample.

What this sample's time point label stands for: approximately eleven months on ibrutinib. For TCR beta library preparation, about 2 micrograms of genomic DNA were isolated from cryopreserved PBMCs. Longitudinal blood samples from CLL patients on ibrutinib monotherapy were analyzed using high-throughput TCR beta sequencing. The patients took part in an open-label, single-center phase 2 trial of ibrutinib monotherapy. About this clone: Its antigen remains undetermined. No much larger clonotype is one base removed from it; base qualities were not supplied.

The chain joins TRBV18 to TRBJ2-7, and 8 junction bases match TRBD1. Material: PBMCs, obtained after 12 months of ibrutinib treatment. The sequence came from a human donor with chronic lymphocytic leukemia. The DNA is as follows: TGTGCCAGCTCACCTAGTACAGGGGGCTACGAGCAGTACTTC. This codes for CASSPSTGGYEQYF.